Listed below are T cell receptor beta chains from one sample, sequenced in a study of blood T cell repertoires in COVID-19. The assay was immunoSEQ multiplex PCR, and TCRdb's table has in-frame clones only and misses some. The sample yields 300,000 to 350,000 clones, about 93% seen once. The material sequenced was peripheral blood. Receptors originate from a woman between 25 and 40 years old with COVID-19, enrolled during active disease. The CDR3 runs from the conserved cysteine through the conserved F or W. D genes are given only for firm matches. Rows give clone size only sometimes, using once, few, many, or a class for an expanded clone.

clone_size j_call v_call d_call cdr3_length cdr3_nt cdr3_aa
- TRBJ1-2 TRBV7-2 TRBD1 17 TGTGCCAGCAGTATAAGGCAGGGGGCGTCCAGGGCTGGTGGCTACACCTTC CASSIRQGASRAGGYTF
- TRBJ1-2 TRBV28 TRBD1 14 TGTGCCAGCAATCCGGACAGGGGTCCCTATGGCTACACCTTC CASNPDRGPYGYTF
- TRBJ2-7 TRBV6-5 - 16 TGTGCCAGCAGTTCGGGATGGTTGGGGGGGCACGACGAGCAGTACTTC CASSSGWLGGHDEQYF
- TRBJ2-5 TRBV28 - 12 TGTGCCAGCAGCCCGGAGGTAGAGACCCAGTACTTC CASSPEVETQYF
- TRBJ1-2 TRBV2 TRBD1 14 TGTGCCAGCAGTAGGGACAGCCGCTATTATGGCTACACCTTC CASSRDSRYYGYTF
- TRBJ2-7 TRBV6-6 TRBD1 15 TGTGCCAGCAGCCAAGGGACAGGGGAGGCCTACGAGCAGTACTTC CASSQGTGEAYEQYF
- TRBJ2-5 TRBV10-2 - 14 TGCGCCATCCGGACAGACGACTTTGTAGAGACCCAGTACTTC CAIRTDDFVETQYF
- TRBJ2-7 TRBV4-1 - 15 TGCGCCACCCGCCGACCCCTAGCTCGCAGCTACGAGCAGTACTTC CATRRPLARSYEQYF
- TRBJ2-7 TRBV7-9 - 11 TGTGCCAGCAGCATGACGGGGGAGCAGTACTTC CASSMTGEQYF
few TRBJ2-2 TRBV28 - 15 TGTGCCAGCAGTTTTGAGGGCGCCGGGACCGGGGAGCTGTTTTTT CASSFEGAGTGELFF
- TRBJ2-1 TRBV27 TRBD2 15 TGTGCCAGCAGGACTAGCGGGCCCTACCCGGGGGAGCAGTTCTTC CASRTSGPYPGEQFF
- TRBJ2-7 TRBV18 TRBD1 15 TGTGCCAGCTCGCTCGGACAGGTTAGCTCCTACGAGCAGTACTTC CASSLGQVSSYEQYF
- TRBJ1-4 TRBV3-1/TRBV3-2 - 15 TGTGCCAGCAGCAGTAGACCCAGGTTAAATGAAAAACTGTTTTTT CASSSRPRLNEKLFF
- TRBJ2-7 TRBV5-4 TRBD2 15 TGTGCCAGCAGCCAAGGACTAGCGGGGACCTACGAGCAGTACTTC CASSQGLAGTYEQYF
- TRBJ1-2 TRBV6-6 - 15 TGTGCCAGCACCTCGGGGTGGAGTGGAGTTGATGGCTACACCTTC CASTSGWSGVDGYTF
- TRBJ1-1 TRBV10-1 TRBD1 14 TGCGCCAGCAGCCGGACAGGGGGAAACACTGAAGCTTTCTTT CASSRTGGNTEAFF
once TRBJ1-2 TRBV27 TRBD1 15 TGTGCCAGCAGGAAAGGGACAGGGGGCGAGAATGGCTACACCTTC CASRKGTGGENGYTF
- TRBJ1-4 TRBV7-9 TRBD1 14 TGTGCCAGCAGCTCTAGCCGGGACAGGGGAAAACTGTTTTTT CASSSSRDRGKLFF
- TRBJ2-1 TRBV29-1 TRBD2 16 TGCAGCGTTGAAGGGGTACTAGCGGGACCCCACAATGAGCAGTTCTTC CSVEGVLAGPHNEQFF
- TRBJ2-1 TRBV4-1 TRBD2 18 TGCGCCAGCAGCCAAGATAGCGTAGGTAGCGGGAGTTACAATGAGCAGTTCTTC CASSQDSVGSGSYNEQFF
- TRBJ2-1 TRBV6-2/TRBV6-3 TRBD2 19 TGTGCCAGCAGTTACGACGGGACTAGCGGGAGGATTTCCTACAATGAGCAGTTCTTC CASSYDGTSGRISYNEQFF
- TRBJ2-7 TRBV7-9 - 14 TGTGCCAGCAGGCCCCTAGGTGGAGGTCGGGAGCAGTACTTC CASRPLGGGREQYF
- TRBJ1-5 TRBV19 TRBD1 20 TGTGCCAGTAGTAGCCTGACCCGGGACAGGGGGGGTAGAGACAATCAGCCCCAGCATTTT CASSSLTRDRGGRDNQPQHF